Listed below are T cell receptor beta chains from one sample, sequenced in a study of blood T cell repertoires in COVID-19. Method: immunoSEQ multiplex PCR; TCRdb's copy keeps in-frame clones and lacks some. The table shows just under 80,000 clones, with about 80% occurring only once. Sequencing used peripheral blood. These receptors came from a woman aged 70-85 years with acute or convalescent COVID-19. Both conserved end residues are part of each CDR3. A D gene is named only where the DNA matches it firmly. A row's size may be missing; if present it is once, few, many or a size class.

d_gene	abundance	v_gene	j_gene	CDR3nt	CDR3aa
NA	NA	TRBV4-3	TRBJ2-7	TGCGCCAGCAGCCGCCTAACCTACGAGCAGTACTTC	CASSRLTYEQYF
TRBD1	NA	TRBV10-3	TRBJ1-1	TGTGCCATCGGGGATACAGGGGGCCGGGGGTCCGGAGACACTGAAGCTTTCTTT	CAIGDTGGRGSGDTEAFF
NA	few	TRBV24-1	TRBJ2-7	TGTGCCACCAGTGATCGCCGGGTTCCAACTTACGAGCAGTACTTC	CATSDRRVPTYEQYF
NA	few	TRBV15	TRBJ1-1	TGTGCCACCAGCAGAGATAACAGGGACACTGAAGCTTTCTTT	CATSRDNRDTEAFF
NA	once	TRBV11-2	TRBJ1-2	TGTGCCAGCAGCACCCCAAAGTACCAGGGGAACTATGGCTACACCTTC	CASSTPKYQGNYGYTF
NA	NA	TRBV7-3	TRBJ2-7	TGTGCCAGCAGCTTCAGTCCCTCCTACGAGCAGTACTTC	CASSFSPSYEQYF
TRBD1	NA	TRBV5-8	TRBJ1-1	TGTGCCAGCAGCTACGGCGCAGGGGGCTCCTGGGCTTTCTTT	CASSYGAGGSWAFF
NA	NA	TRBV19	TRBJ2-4	TGTGCCAGTACCTCACCAGGGGATCGCAACATTCAGTACTTC	CASTSPGDRNIQYF
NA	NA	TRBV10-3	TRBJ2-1	TGTGCCATCAGTGGGAGGAGTTACAATGAGCAGTTCTTC	CAISGRSYNEQFF
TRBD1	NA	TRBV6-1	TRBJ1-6	TGTGCCAGCAGTGTTACCTTGAAGGGACAGTATAATTCACCCCTCCACTTT	CASSVTLKGQYNSPLHF
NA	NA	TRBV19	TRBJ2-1	TGTGCCAGTACCTACTATAGCGGCTACAATGAGCAGTTCTTC	CASTYYSGYNEQFF
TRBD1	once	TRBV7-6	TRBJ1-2	TGTGCCAGCAGCTTAGGACAGGGGGCACGGGGCTACACCTTC	CASSLGQGARGYTF
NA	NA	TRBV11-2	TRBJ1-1	TGTGCCAGCAGCCATCGGACAGAGAACACTGAAGCTTTCTTT	CASSHRTENTEAFF
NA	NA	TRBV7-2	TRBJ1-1	TGTGCCAGCAGCGTAGACCAGGGAGGGTACACTGAAGCTTTCTTT	CASSVDQGGYTEAFF
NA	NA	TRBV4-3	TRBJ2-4	TGCGCCAGCAGCCAAGCCGACAGTCCAGCCAAAAACATTCAGTACTTC	CASSQADSPAKNIQYF
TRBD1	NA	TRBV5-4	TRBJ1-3	TGTGCCAGCAGCCGGGACAGGGGCTCTGGAAACACCATATATTTT	CASSRDRGSGNTIYF
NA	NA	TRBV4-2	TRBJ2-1	TGTGCCAGCAGCCAAGTGTCCGGGGGGCAGGTCGATGAGCAGTTCTTC	CASSQVSGGQVDEQFF
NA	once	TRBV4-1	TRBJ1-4	TGCGCCAGCAGCCTGGGCGGGAGTTTTAATAATGAAAAACTGTTTTTT	CASSLGGSFNNEKLFF
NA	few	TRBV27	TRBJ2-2	TGTGCCAGCAGTCGTGCAGACATAGGCACCGGGGAGCTGTTTTTT	CASSRADIGTGELFF
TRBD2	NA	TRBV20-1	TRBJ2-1	TGCAGTGTTCAGCGGGGACTTGAGCAGTTCTTC	CSVQRGLEQFF
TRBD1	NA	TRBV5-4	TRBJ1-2	TGTGCCAGCAGCATCGGGACAGACCTCTATGGCTACACCTTC	CASSIGTDLYGYTF
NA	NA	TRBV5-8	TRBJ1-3	TGTGCCAGCAGCTTTTCTATTTCTGGAAACACCATATATTTT	CASSFSISGNTIYF
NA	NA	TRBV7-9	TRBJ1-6	TGTGCCAGCAGCCAACAAACAGGGACCCCCCTCCACTTT	CASSQQTGTPLHF
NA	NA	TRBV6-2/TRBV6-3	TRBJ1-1	TGTGCCAGCAGTCAACAGGGGAACACTGAAGCTTTCTTT	CASSQQGNTEAFF